This T cell receptor (beta chain) was observed in a study of shared clonotypes between healthy human individuals. In the study overall: The plates for each donor numbered three CD4 naive, three CD4 memory, two CD8 naive and one CD8 memory.

Profiled with immunoSEQ multiplex PCR; TCRdb holds only in-frame clones, not every one. The sample includes a few million clones, around 90% of them seen just once. Study-level findings and limits: In general, naive subsets displayed greater estimated richness than memory subsets did. The researchers took only blood, and tissue repertoires probably look different.

On this clone itself: Its antigen is currently unknown.

Germline CDR1 is SGHVS and CDR2 is FNYEAQ. Trimming cost V 5 bases and J 5 bases; bases outside gene matches: 20. The CDR3 length is 19 residues. The origin of this receptor is a man in his late teens or twenties in good health. Some clones in this sample may be carry-over from other donors' samples. The sequenced material came from naive CD4+ T cells from PBMCs. The subset was: CD45RA+ positively selected. J is TRBJ2-5 and V is TRBV7-6, with TRBD2 matching over 10 bases. CDR3 in DNA: TGTGCCAGCAGCCACGATATTATGTGGGCTAGCGGGAGTAGGGAGACCCAGTACTTC. Protein: CASSHDIMWASGSRETQYF.